This T cell receptor (beta chain) stems from a study of blood T cell repertoires in COVID-19. Looking at the study overall: From the United States, Italy and Spain came samples of acute and convalescent COVID-19. From T cells, B-cell-depleted T cells, or PBMCs came the material, which was cDNA or gDNA.

CDR3 length: 14 amino acids. From germline, CDR1 is LNHDA and CDR2 SQIVND (reference sequence). V was cut by 9 bases and J by 3 bases, with 12 bases left in between. How the authors handled the data: Nucleated cell number was recorded as an estimate derived from reference gene primer amplification. The method was immunoSEQ multiplex PCR; TCRdb's version includes in-frame clones alone and lacks a portion of them. For V, J and clone size, that table is used; D and trimming come from the DNA. The repertoire has about 150,000 clones, 84% of them found once; the top ten carry roughly two fifths. This sequence joins TRBV19 and TRBJ1-6; tentatively, D is TRBD1 (6 bases). This TCR was recovered from a human donor in a cohort sampled during active COVID-19. Input material: peripheral blood. The CDR3 nucleotides are TGTGCCAGCGGACAGTCGGGCTATAATTCACCCCTCCACTTT. Its translation: CASGQSGYNSPLHF.